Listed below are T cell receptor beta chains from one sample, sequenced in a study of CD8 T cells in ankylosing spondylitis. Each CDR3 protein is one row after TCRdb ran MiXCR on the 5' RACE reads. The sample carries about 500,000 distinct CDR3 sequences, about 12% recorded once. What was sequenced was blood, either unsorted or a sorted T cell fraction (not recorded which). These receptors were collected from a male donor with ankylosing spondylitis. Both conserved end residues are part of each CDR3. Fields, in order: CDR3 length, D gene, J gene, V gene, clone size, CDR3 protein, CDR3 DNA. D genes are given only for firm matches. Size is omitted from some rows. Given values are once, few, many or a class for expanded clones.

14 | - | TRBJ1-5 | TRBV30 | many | CAWSGSNSNQPQHF | TGTGCCTGGAGTGGTAGCAATAGCAATCAGCCCCAGCATTTT
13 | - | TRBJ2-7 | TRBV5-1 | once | CASSPDIAYEQYF | TGCGCCAGCAGCCCTGACATAGCCTACGAGCAGTACTTC
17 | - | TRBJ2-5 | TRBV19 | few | CASSRPRGERQLETQYF | TGTGCCAGTAGTAGGCCTCGTGGGGAAAGGCAGCTGGAGACCCAGTACTTC
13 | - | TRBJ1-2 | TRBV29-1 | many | CSVSGRNNYGYTF | TGCAGCGTTTCAGGACGGAATAACTATGGCTACACCTTC
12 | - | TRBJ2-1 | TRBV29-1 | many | CSVRSSYNEQFF | TGCAGCGTGAGATCCTCCTACAATGAGCAGTTCTTC
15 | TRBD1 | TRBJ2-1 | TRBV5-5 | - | CASSGGTGRFNEQFF | TGTGCCAGCAGCGGCGGGACAGGGAGGTTTAATGAGCAGTTCTTC
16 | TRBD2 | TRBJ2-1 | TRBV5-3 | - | CASSLAPGGRNNEQFF | TGTGCCAGTAGCTTGGCCCCGGGAGGCCGGAACAATGAGCAGTTCTTC
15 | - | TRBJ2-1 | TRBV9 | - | CASSALTGSYNEQFF | TGTGCCAGCAGCGCCCTTACAGGGTCCTACAATGAGCAGTTCTTC
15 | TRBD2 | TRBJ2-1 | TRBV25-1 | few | CASSHRLASNNEQFF | TGTGCCAGCAGTCACCGACTAGCTTCCAACAATGAGCAGTTCTTC
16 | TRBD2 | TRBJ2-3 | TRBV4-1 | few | CASSQELAGGGDTQYF | TGCGCCAGCAGCCAAGAACTAGCGGGAGGGGGAGATACGCAGTATTTT
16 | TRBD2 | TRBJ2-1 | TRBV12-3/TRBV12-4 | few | CASSEGAGVMHNEQFF | TGTGCCAGCAGTGAAGGAGCGGGAGTAATGCACAATGAGCAGTTCTTC
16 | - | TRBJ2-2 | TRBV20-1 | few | CSARDRRTDYTGELFF | TGCAGTGCTAGAGATCGTAGGACAGACTACACCGGGGAGCTGTTTTTT
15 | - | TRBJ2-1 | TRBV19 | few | CASSIDDSFSYEQFF | TGTGCCAGTAGTATAGACGACTCCTTCTCCTATGAGCAGTTCTTC
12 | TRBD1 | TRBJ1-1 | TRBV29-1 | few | CSVADRGTEAFF | TGCAGCGTTGCAGACAGGGGCACTGAAGCTTTCTTT
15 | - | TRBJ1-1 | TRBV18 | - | CASSPSGTLNTEAFF | TGTGCCAGCTCACCGTCCGGGACACTGAACACTGAAGCTTTCTTT
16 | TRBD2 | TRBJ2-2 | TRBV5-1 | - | CASSLVVGRAGGELFF | TGCGCCAGCAGCTTGGTAGTCGGGAGGGCCGGCGGGGAGCTGTTTTTT
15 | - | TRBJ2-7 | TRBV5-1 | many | CASSLRVGNSYEQYF | TGCGCCAGCAGCTTGAGGGTCGGGAACTCCTACGAGCAGTACTTC
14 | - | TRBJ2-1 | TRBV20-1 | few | CSASPLRGYNEQFF | TGCAGTGCTAGTCCCTTGAGAGGATACAATGAGCAGTTCTTC
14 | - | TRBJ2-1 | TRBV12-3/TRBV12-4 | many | CASSGARSYNEQFF | TGTGCCAGCAGTGGAGCCCGCTCCTACAATGAGCAGTTCTTC
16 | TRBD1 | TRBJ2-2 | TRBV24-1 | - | CATSDLRDRHSGELFF | TGTGCCACCAGTGATTTGAGGGACAGGCACAGCGGGGAGCTGTTTTTT
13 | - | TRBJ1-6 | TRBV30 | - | CAWSDAPGTASLF | TGTGCCTGGAGTGACGCCCCCGGGACGGCCTCGCTCTTT
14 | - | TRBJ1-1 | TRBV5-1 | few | CASSLTPKGTEAFF | TGCGCCAGCAGCTTGACTCCTAAGGGGACTGAAGCTTTCTTT
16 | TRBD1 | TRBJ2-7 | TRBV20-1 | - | CSAGDGTGTGDYEQYF | TGCAGTGCCGGAGACGGGACCGGGACAGGTGACTACGAGCAGTACTTC
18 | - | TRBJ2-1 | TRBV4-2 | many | CASSQKDTGSPTYNEQFF | TGTGCCAGCAGCCAAAAGGATACGGGTAGCCCGACCTACAATGAGCAGTTCTTC
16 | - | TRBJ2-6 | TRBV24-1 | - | CATSDRQRSGANVLTF | TGTGCCACCAGTGACCGACAGCGCTCTGGGGCCAACGTCCTGACTTTC
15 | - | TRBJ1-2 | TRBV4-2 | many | CASSQGGDSNYGYTF | TGTGCCAGCAGCCAAGGGGGCGACAGCAACTATGGCTACACCTTC
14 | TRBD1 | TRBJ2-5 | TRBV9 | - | CASSGTGSTGTQYF | TGTGCCAGCAGCGGGACAGGGAGTACGGGGACCCAGTACTTC
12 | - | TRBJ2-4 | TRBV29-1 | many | CSVASVETTQYF | TGCAGCGTTGCTTCGGTTGAGACTACTCAGTACTTC
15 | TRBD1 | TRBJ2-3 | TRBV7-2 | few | CASSSNRGRLDTQYF | TGTGCCAGCAGCTCGAACAGGGGGCGCTTAGATACGCAGTATTTT
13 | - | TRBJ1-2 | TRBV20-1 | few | CSAIGARDYGYTF | TGCAGTGCTATCGGAGCACGAGACTATGGCTACACCTTC
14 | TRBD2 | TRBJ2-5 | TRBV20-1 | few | CSAPGLAGEETQYF | TGCAGTGCACCCGGACTAGCGGGAGAAGAGACCCAGTACTTC
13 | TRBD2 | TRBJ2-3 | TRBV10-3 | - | CAISSGRTDTQYF | TGTGCCATTTCTAGCGGGAGAACAGATACGCAGTATTTT
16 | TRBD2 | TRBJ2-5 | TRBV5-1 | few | CASSPGTSGSQETQYF | TGCGCCAGCAGCCCCGGGACTAGCGGGTCACAAGAGACCCAGTACTTC
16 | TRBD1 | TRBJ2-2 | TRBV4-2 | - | CASSHMGTERTGELFF | TGTGCCAGCAGCCATATGGGGACAGAGAGGACCGGGGAGCTGTTTTTT
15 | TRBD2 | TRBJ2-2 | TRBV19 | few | CASSKGLAGGGELFF | TGTGCCAGTAGTAAGGGACTAGCGGGAGGCGGGGAGCTGTTTTTT
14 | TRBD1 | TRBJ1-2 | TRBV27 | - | CASSSQGYSYGYTF | TGTGCCAGCAGTTCACAGGGGTATTCCTATGGCTACACCTTC